The 8 T cell receptor beta chains below were found in one sample sequenced in a study of regulatory T cells in long-lasting Graves disease. CDR3-region Arm-PCR and iRepertoire HTBI primers produced the TCR beta libraries. One entry per CDR3 protein, called by TCRdb with MiXCR from the multiplex PCR reads. Altogether 400,000 to 500,000 distinct CDR3 sequences are present, more than 12% being singletons, with the ten largest covering approximately 15%. Time point noted: newly diagnosed GD, antithyroid drugs for less than 3 months. PBMC RNA served as the TCR library source. This sample also belongs to another study, concerning T cells in Graves' hyperthyroidism and ophthalmopathy.

The sample in question was peripheral blood mononuclear cells (PBMCs), obtained at new diagnosis, from a patient treated with antithyroid drugs. The receptors originated from a woman younger than 45 with Graves disease.

In its sample, this clonotype was seen many times. This chain links TRBV11-2 with TRBJ1-2; D perhaps matches TRBD1 (6 bases). The CDR3 extends over 13 amino acids. Deletions cut 6 bases from V and 8 bases from J, with 16 bases between. Germline V gene lookup returns CDR1 SGHAT and CDR2 FQNNGV. CDR3 region: CASSVQGYGGYTF. The CDR3 DNA is TGTGCCAGCAGTGTACAGGGTTATGGGGGCTACACCTTC.

There are many counts of this clonotype. The chain has TRBV18 and TRBJ2-1, with no clear D. The ends were cut back, 6 bases at V and 0 bases at J, with 12 bases in the middle. CDR1 and CDR2 from the germline V gene are KGHSH and LQKENI. CDR3 length: 15 amino acids. The CDR3 reads CASSPPLRSYNEQFF. In DNA form, the CDR3 reads TGTGCCAGCTCCCCTCCTTTGCGCTCCTACAATGAGCAGTTCTTC. The whole variable domain, filled in from reference TRBV18 and TRBJ2-1, reads NAGVMQNPRHLVRRRGQEARLRCSPMKGHSHVYWYRQLPEEGLKFMVYLQKENIIDESGMPKERFSAEFPKEGPSILRIQQVVRGDSAAYFCASSPPLRSYNEQFFGPGTRLTVL.

This clonotype was counted many times. This chain links TRBV14 with TRBJ2-1; D unresolved. The CDR3 sequence is 17 residues long. V was trimmed by 4 bases and J by 7 bases, leaving 23 bases between them. CDR1 is SGHDN, CDR2 FVKESK, per germline. The CDR3 protein is CASSLSGVTRLTNEQFF. CDR3 DNA: TGTGCCAGCAGCCTGAGTGGGGTAACACGCCTCACTAATGAGCAGTTCTTC.

This clonotype has a count of ten or more. The chain combines TRBV11-2 with TRBJ2-7, with 10 bases identical to TRBD1. The CDR3 totals 15 residues. The ends lost 5 bases at V and 6 bases at J; junction bases unmatched: 10. Germline V gives CDR1 SGHAT, CDR2 FQNNGV. CDR3 sequence (DNA): TGTGCCAGCAGCCCACCCGACAGGGGGCCGGGCGAGCAGTACTTC. It is translated as CASSPPDRGPGEQYF.

This clonotype occurred many times. The CDR3 loop reads CASSVASGQSYEQYF. CDR3 in DNA: TGTGCCAGCAGCGTAGCGAGCGGGCAATCCTACGAGCAGTACTTC. The chain combines TRBV9 with TRBJ2-7, with D maybe TRBD2 (6 bases). CDR3 size: 15 residues. Germline CDR1 reads SGDLS; CDR2 reads YYNGEE. Trimming took off 0 bases at V and 1 base at J, with 11 bases between the two ends.

In this sample, this clonotype turned up many times. The chain links TRBV19 to TRBJ2-6; D is unclear. CDR1 and CDR2 (germline): LNHDA, SQIVND (reference sequence). The CDR3 has 17 residues. Between the trimmed V and J ends, which lost 1 base and 0 bases, there was a span of 10 bases. For the CDR3, the DNA is TGTGCCAGTAGTATAGGGGCAGGATACTCTGGGGCCAACGTCCTGACTTTC. This codes for CASSIGAGYSGANVLTF.

At least ten counts were recorded for this clonotype. This rearrangement joins TRBV3-1 to TRBJ2-7; D may be TRBD2 (6 bases). The V gene's germline CDR1 is LGHDT and CDR2 YNNKEL (reference sequence). The CDR3 contains 12 residues. CDR3 nucleotides: TGTGCGACTAGTGGCGGACCCGGAGAGCAGTACTTC. This codes for CATSGGPGEQYF.

The gene calls are TRBV30 and TRBJ2-3; D gene ambiguous. CDR1 and CDR2 from the germline V gene are GTSNPN and SVGIG (reference sequence). The CDR3 extends over 11 amino acids. V lost 0 bases and J 11 bases, leaving 9 bases between the germline ends. The CDR3 region is CAWSVRIEQYF. CDR3 coding DNA: TGTGCCTGGAGTGTCCGCATCGAGCAGTATTTT.